This T cell receptor beta chain came from a study of Graves' ophthalmopathy and Graves' hyperthyroidism. From RNA, the CDR3 regions of TCR beta chains were amplified and sequenced. The authors performed first-round RT-PCR with HTBI primers and then a second-round multiplex PCR. One entry per CDR3 protein, called by TCRdb with MiXCR from the multiplex PCR reads. The data show approximately 700,000 distinct CDR3 sequences, about two fifths seen once. The length of the CDR3 is 14 residues. V shed 5 bases and J 5 bases; nucleotides not matched to a gene: 6. From germline, CDR1 is ENHRY and CDR2 SYGVKD. Sequencing was carried out using peripheral blood. The source is an adult man with Graves' ophthalmopathy. V and J are TRBV10-3 and TRBJ2-3; 8 bases are a match to TRBD2. The CDR3 reads CAISRGGVEDTQYF. DNA for the CDR3: TGTGCCATCAGTCGGGGGGGGGTAGAAGATACGCAGTATTTT.